The clone carrying this TCR beta chain occurred a few times. The data belong to a study of metastatic and nonmetastatic thyroid tumors. Study summary: Repertoires of blood and of tissue (tumor or nodule) from malignant and benign thyroid patients were compared.

Per the study methods: Built for papillary thyroid cancer, a distant-metastasis classifier drew on CDR3 differences across clinicopathological groups. TCRdb recomputed clones from the PCR reads via MiXCR. The V and J calls come from TCRdb's annotation, not from the publication. Of about 13,000 clones listed, around 30% are singletons. All patients reached thyroid surgery having received no treatment beforehand. This CDR3 has 14 residues. V was cut by 5 bases and J by 7 bases, with 15 bases left in between. Germline CDR1 is MNHGY and CDR2 is SVAAGI. Sequencing used tumor tissue. The V and J genes are TRBV6-9 and TRBJ2-1; D unclear. This TCR derives from a female donor with papillary thyroid cancer or a benign thyroid nodule (not recorded which). Some clones in this sample may be carry-over from other donors' samples. CDR3 in amino acids: CASSTVSGLNEQFF. The CDR3 DNA reads TGTGCCAGCAGTACCGTTTCGGGCCTAAATGAGCAGTTCTTC.